The source of this T cell receptor (beta chain) is a study of T-cell memory formation after mild COVID-19. Background on the study: Each donor largely had its own TCR clusters.

TCRdb ran MiXCR on the 5' RACE reads and lists one entry per CDR3 protein. The data contain about 340,000 distinct CDR3 sequences, 15% to 20% of them singletons. V shed 5 bases and J shed 3 bases, with 16 bases lying between them. The germline V gene encodes CDR1 MNHEY and CDR2 SVGAGI. This CDR3 has 15 amino acids. Material for sequencing was PBMCs or a T cell subset sorted from them (not recorded which). The chain couples TRBV6-5 to TRBJ2-5; D perhaps matches TRBD1 (5 bases). This TCR derives from a man aged 18 to 30 who had mild COVID-19 (a few samples of this study predate the infection). Cell type and time point are not known. In DNA, the CDR3 is TGTGCCAGCAGTCAGGGCAGCCTCAATAAAGAGACCCAGTACTTC. Translated: CASSQGSLNKETQYF.